The rows below give T cell receptor beta chains drawn from one sample of a study of CD8 T cell repertoires and HIV-1 epitope variants. The protocol was immunoSEQ multiplex PCR, while the TCRdb copy is restricted to in-frame clones and leaves out a portion. The table shows around 4,000 clones, with 50% to 80% occurring only once. Their specific antigens are unknown. The sample taken for sequencing was cultured CD8+ T cells derived from PBMCs. The receptors derive from a male donor with HIV. The CDR3 runs from the conserved cysteine through the conserved F or W. Each record gives: clone size, J gene, D gene, V gene, CDR3 protein, CDR3 DNA. The D gene is left open where the match is weak. Some rows have no size entry. The others give once, few or many, or a class for an expanded clone.

- TRBJ2-6 - TRBV9 CASSAGSGANVLTF TGTGCCAGCAGCGCAGGCTCTGGGGCCAACGTCCTGACTTTC
few TRBJ2-3 TRBD1 TRBV6-4 CASSEEGAADTQYF TGTGCCAGCAGTGAAGAGGGGGCGGCAGATACGCAGTATTTT
- TRBJ2-1 TRBD2 TRBV19 CASSIRWSGRAVSDEQFF TGTGCCAGTAGTATACGGTGGAGCGGGAGGGCCGTTAGTGATGAGCAGTTCTTC
- TRBJ2-6 TRBD2 TRBV7-2 CASSRVRGRATGANVLTF TGTGCCAGCAGCCGGGTGCGAGGGAGGGCTACTGGGGCCAACGTCCTGACTTTC
- TRBJ1-2 TRBD1 TRBV5-6 CASSLGGTGKMGYTF TGTGCCAGCAGCTTGGGAGGGACAGGGAAAATGGGCTACACCTTC
- TRBJ2-5 - TRBV7-6 CASSLIFQPQETQYF TGTGCCAGCAGCTTAATTTTTCAGCCACAAGAGACCCAGTACTTC
- TRBJ2-7 TRBD1 TRBV5-4 CASSFGQGSYEQYF TGTGCCAGCAGCTTCGGACAGGGTTCCTACGAGCAGTACTTC
- TRBJ1-6 TRBD1 TRBV2 CASSGSGGQTNSPLHF TGTGCCAGCAGTGGGTCCGGGGGACAGACTAATTCACCCCTCCACTTT
- TRBJ1-5 - TRBV27 CASSLSGGNQPQHF TGTGCCAGCAGTTTATCGGGGGGAAATCAGCCCCAGCATTTT
- TRBJ2-5 - TRBV13 CASSLGTQETQYF TGTGCCAGCAGCTTAGGCACCCAAGAGACCCAGTACTTC
- TRBJ1-2 TRBD1 TRBV9 CASSPGTGNYGYTF TGTGCCAGCAGCCCCGGGACAGGGAACTATGGCTACACCTTC
- TRBJ2-7 - TRBV28 CATRREDILSYEQYF TGTGCCACCAGAAGAGAGGACATCCTCTCCTACGAGCAGTACTTC
- TRBJ2-1 - TRBV6-5 CASSPGENEQFF TGTGCCAGCAGCCCGGGAGAGAATGAGCAGTTCTTC
- TRBJ1-2 - TRBV19 CASSIALTGGGYGYTF TGTGCCAGTAGTATAGCCCTGACAGGAGGGGGCTATGGCTACACCTTC
- TRBJ1-5 - TRBV5-1 CASSPVPDIGRAQPQHF TGCGCCAGCAGCCCGGTACCTGACATCGGGAGGGCTCAGCCCCAGCATTTT
once TRBJ2-3 - TRBV28 CASSLRFSDTQYF TGTGCCAGCAGTTTAAGGTTCTCAGATACGCAGTATTTT
- TRBJ2-4 - TRBV6-6 CASEATKNIQYF TGTGCCAGCGAGGCTACCAAAAACATTCAGTACTTC
- TRBJ2-7 TRBD2 TRBV10-1 CASSEAGDSYEQYF TGCGCCAGCAGTGAGGCGGGAGACTCCTACGAGCAGTACTTC
- TRBJ2-1 TRBD2 TRBV29-1 CSVERERYNEQFF TGCAGCGTTGAGCGGGAGCGCTACAATGAGCAGTTCTTC
- TRBJ2-7 - TRBV28 CASSLLLISYEQYF TGTGCCAGCAGTCTTCTCTTGATCTCCTACGAGCAGTACTTC
- TRBJ1-6 - TRBV10-2 CASSESNPGRGSPLHF TGCGCCAGCAGTGAGTCGAATCCGGGGCGCGGTTCACCCCTCCACTTT
few TRBJ2-6 TRBD1 TRBV6-5 CASSYTGGSGANVLTF TGTGCCAGCAGTTACACAGGGGGCTCTGGGGCCAACGTCCTGACTTTC